This entry features one TCR beta chain sequence. Its antigen is as yet unknown. Possible read error: a much larger clone is one base away. A modified ARM-PCR protocol with three rounds of nested PCR amplified TCRbeta. TCRdb reanalysed the multiplex PCR reads using MiXCR and keeps one entry per CDR3 protein. This sample has over 130,000 distinct CDR3 sequences; 66% occur once, and the top ten carry about 20%. The template was RNA from unsorted bulk tissue. The entry originates in a study of tumor and adjacent non-tumor tissue in lung cancer. Study summary: There were some 11 adenocarcinoma, a couple of squamous cell carcinoma and 1 small cell lung cancer cases. Stage I to III disease affected over nine men and roughly five women aged roughly 31 to 76. Overall study results and limits: TCR diversity was significantly greater in tumor than normal lung tissue. In normal lung, the top 100 clones were significantly more dominant than in tumor.

The sample taken for sequencing was lung tumor tissue. The clonotype was recovered from a man aged 60 to 69 with small cell lung cancer.

The CDR3 loop reads CASSTLGLAGVSYTGELFF. The DNA for the CDR3 is TGTGCCAGCAGTACACTGGGACTAGCGGGAGTCTCGTACACCGGGGAGCTGTTTTTT. V usage is TRBV6-5 and J usage is TRBJ2-2; TRBD2 matches at 14 bases. J gave up 3 bases and V 5 bases, and 11 bases lay outside the gene matches. This CDR3 comprises 19 residues. Germline V gene data show CDR1 as MNHEY and CDR2 as SVGAGI.